One sample yielded the 3 T cell receptor beta chains listed below, sequenced in a study of cytomegalovirus exposure and HLA in healthy donors. PCR was performed using 60 Vbeta and 13 Jbeta primers. The table came from immunoSEQ multiplex PCR; TCRdb's copy has only in-frame clones and leaves some out. The table has around 49,000 clones, over 60% seen once; the top ten hold 7.5% to 8.5%. The sample comprised PBMCs. The receptors here all came from a man in his thirties or forties in good health and CMV-seropositive.

The rearrangement links TRBV6-5 to TRBJ1-2; the D gene is possibly TRBD1 (6 bases). V gave up 5 bases and J gave up 0 bases, with 10 bases separating them. CDR3 length equals 14 residues. CDR1 is MNHEY and CDR2 is SVGAGI in the germline V gene. Here the CDR3 DNA reads TGTGCCAGCAGTCCGAGGGGGTCTAACTATGGCTACACCTTC. Its translation is CASSPRGSNYGYTF.

This chain uses TRBV28 with TRBJ2-7; a weak D match, TRBD1 (6 bases). V was shortened by 5 bases and J by 6 bases, with 17 bases between the two germline ends. CDR1 and CDR2 (germline): MDHEN, SYDVKM. The CDR3 is 14 amino acids. CDR3 loop: CASSLTGTVLEQYF. The CDR3 nucleotides read TGTGCCAGCAGTCTTACAGGGACGGTACTCGAGCAGTACTTC.

The genes are TRBV15 and TRBJ1-2, with a weak D call TRBD1 (5 bases). The length of the CDR3 is 14 residues. V lost 3 bases and J 8 bases, leaving 16 bases between the germline ends. The germline V gene encodes CDR1 LNHNV and CDR2 YYDKDF (reference sequence). The CDR3 DNA reads as TGTGCCACCAGCAGTCCGACAGAGCCGTTAGGCTACACCTTC. Encoded protein: CATSSPTEPLGYTF. Variable domain in full (rest from reference TRBV15 and TRBJ1-2): DAMVIQNPRYQVTQFGKPVTLSCSQTLNHNVMYWYQQKSSQAPKLLFHYYDKDFNNEADTPDNFQSRRPNTSFCFLDIRSPGLGDTAMYLCATSSPTEPLGYTFGSGTRLTVV.